The T cell receptor (beta chain) under discussion was sequenced for a study of CD8 T cells in ankylosing spondylitis. General study findings and limits: Disease-associated clones were reportedly significantly overrepresented in matched ankylosing spondylitis synovial fluid. What seemed typical of ankylosing spondylitis blood was a TCR beta motif built from several highly homologous variants.

This clonotype was observed at least ten times. Its antigen is not identified. From the 5' RACE reads, TCRdb called clonotypes with MiXCR, one entry per CDR3 protein. The table shows around 490,000 distinct CDR3 sequences, with under 5.5% occurring only once. Between the trimmed V and J ends, which lost 6 bases and 1 base, there was a span of 12 bases. CDR3 length: 13 residues. Germline-derived CDR1 and CDR2 are DFQATT and SNEGSKA (reference sequence). This TCR was recovered from a male donor with ankylosing spondylitis. The chain uses TRBV20-1 and TRBJ2-5; D unclear. Sequencing used blood, either unsorted or a sorted T cell fraction (not recorded which). The CDR3 spells CSAQMGSQETQYF. The CDR3 DNA is TGCAGTGCGCAAATGGGGTCCCAAGAGACCCAGTACTTC.